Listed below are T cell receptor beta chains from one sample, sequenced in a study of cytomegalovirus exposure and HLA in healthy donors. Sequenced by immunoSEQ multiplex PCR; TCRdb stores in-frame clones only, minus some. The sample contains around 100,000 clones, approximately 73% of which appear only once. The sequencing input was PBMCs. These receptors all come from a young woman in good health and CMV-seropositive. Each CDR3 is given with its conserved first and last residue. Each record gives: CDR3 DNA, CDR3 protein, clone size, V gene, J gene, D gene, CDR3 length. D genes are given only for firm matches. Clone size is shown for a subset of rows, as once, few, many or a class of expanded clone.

TGTGCCAGCAGTGAGGGACAGCAGTATAGCAATCAGCCCCAGCATTTT	CASSEGQQYSNQPQHF	few	TRBV6-1	TRBJ1-5	TRBD1	16
TGTGCCAGCAGCGCTGGGACAGGGAGGGAGGCTACCAGGAACTACGAGCAGTACTTC	CASSAGTGREATRNYEQYF	.	TRBV9	TRBJ2-7	TRBD1	19
TGTGCCAGCTCCCAACGGACAACAACTAATGAAAAACTGTTTTTT	CASSQRTTTNEKLFF	once	TRBV18	TRBJ1-4	.	15
TGTGCCAGCAGCGTCCAGACAGACCCCAGAGACAAGAACACTGAAGCTTTCTTT	CASSVQTDPRDKNTEAFF	.	TRBV9	TRBJ1-1	.	18
TGTGCCAGCAGCTTACGTTTGAACACTGAAGCTTTCTTT	CASSLRLNTEAFF	.	TRBV7-9	TRBJ1-1	.	13
TGTGCCATCAGTGAGAGGAAAAGTGGAGCTAGCGGGGACACCGGGGAGCTGTTTTTT	CAISERKSGASGDTGELFF	.	TRBV10-3	TRBJ2-2	TRBD2	19
TGTGCCAGCAGACGGGGGTCGAATTCGAGGGATGAGCAGTTCTTC	CASRRGSNSRDEQFF	.	TRBV7-3	TRBJ2-1	.	15
TGCGCCAGCAGCCAAGTCACTCGCTCCTACGAGCAGTACTTC	CASSQVTRSYEQYF	few	TRBV4-3	TRBJ2-7	.	14
TGTGCCAGCAGAGGACAGGGAACAAACTATGGCTACACCTTC	CASRGQGTNYGYTF	few	TRBV25-1	TRBJ1-2	TRBD1	14
TGCGCCAGTTCCCGCAGCCCTTTTTCGGGTCGCGATAATGAAAAACTGTTTTTT	CASSRSPFSGRDNEKLFF	.	TRBV4-1	TRBJ1-4	.	18
TGCAGCGTTGTTTATCTATGGAGGGGACAGGAGAACACCGGGGAGCTGTTTTTT	CSVVYLWRGQENTGELFF	.	TRBV29-1	TRBJ2-2	TRBD1	18
TGTGCCAGCAGCCCGGATCGGGGTAGCTCACCCCTCCACTTT	CASSPDRGSSPLHF	.	TRBV11-2	TRBJ1-6	.	14
TGCGCCAGCAGCTTGGTCGAGGGGGCCTTGACCAAAAACATTCAGTACTTC	CASSLVEGALTKNIQYF	.	TRBV5-1	TRBJ2-4	TRBD1	17
TGTGCCAGTCGGGACTTCTACGAGCAGTACTTC	CASRDFYEQYF	.	TRBV25-1	TRBJ2-7	.	11
TGTGCCAGCAGCGACAGGACTAGCGGCTCCTACGAGCAGTACTTC	CASSDRTSGSYEQYF	once	TRBV6-1	TRBJ2-7	TRBD2	15
TGTGCCAGCAGCGTTGGAGTGGGGGCCCCCTACAATGAGCAGTTCTTC	CASSVGVGAPYNEQFF	.	TRBV9	TRBJ2-1	.	16
TGTGCCAGCAGCTTAACCCCTGCCGGGACTAGGAACACCGGGGAGCTGTTTTTT	CASSLTPAGTRNTGELFF	once	TRBV7-3	TRBJ2-2	TRBD2	18